The sequence of this T cell receptor beta chain was determined in a study of control samples from healthy donors and cancer patients. TCRdb's copy holds only in-frame clones and misses some; the assay was immunoSEQ multiplex PCR. The sample has about 150,000 clones, 85% to 90% seen once. This CDR3 spans 13 amino acids. Germline V gene lookup returns CDR1 SNHLY and CDR2 FYNNEI. Deletions cut 6 bases from V and 4 bases from J, with 11 bases between. J is TRBJ2-3 and V is TRBV2; perhaps TRBD1 as D (6 bases). The receptor's source is a man aged 18 to 30 in good health. Sequences were obtained from blood. This chain's CDR3 is CASRGDTADTQYF. The CDR3 region has the DNA TGTGCCAGCAGAGGGGACACCGCAGATACGCAGTATTTT.